Listed here are 8 T cell receptor beta chains from one sample, sequenced in a study of cytomegalovirus exposure and HLA in healthy donors (dated by TCRdb to 2015 to 2018). Library preparation was by the immunoSEQ multiplex PCR assay. For the multiplex PCR, a mixture combining 60 forward primers for TCR Vbeta segments and 13 reverse primers for TCR Jbeta segments was used. As stored in TCRdb, this immuneACCESS dataset retains in-frame rearrangements with V and J assigned. A fraction of the clones does not appear; measured against another copy, unresolved V genes explain less than half of the discrepancy, and the remainder lacks a known reason. This sample holds about 110,000 clones; roughly 80% were observed only once. The top ten constitute 6.2% of the sample. The source material was PBMCs. The source is a man in his thirties or forties in good health and CMV-seropositive.

This clone showed up just a few times. The rearrangement uses TRBV4-2 and TRBJ1-5; no reliable D call. Germline values: CDR1 LGHNA, CDR2 YNFKEQ. Trimming shortened V by 0 bases and J by 0 bases, and 3 bases separated the two germline ends. This CDR3 has 14 residues. The CDR3 DNA is TGTGCCAGCAGCCAAGAGAGTAGCAATCAGCCCCAGCATTTT. The encoded protein is CASSQESSNQPQHF.

The chain combines TRBV19 with TRBJ2-6, with TRBD1 matching over 10 bases. V trimming: 4 bases; J trimming: 1 base; junction bases outside the gene matches: 7. The CDR3 has 18 residues. Looked up from germline, CDR1 is LNHDA and CDR2 is SQIVND (reference sequence). CDR3 in amino acids: CASSRTGGPFSGANVLTF. Written as DNA, the CDR3 is TGTGCCAGTAGTAGGACAGGGGGACCCTTTTCTGGGGCCAACGTCCTGACTTTC. The full variable domain, rest sourced from reference TRBV19 and TRBJ2-6, is DGGITQSPKYLFRKEGQNVTLSCEQNLNHDAMYWYRQDPGQGLRLIYYSQIVNDFQKGDIAEGYSVSREKKESFPLTVTSAQKNPTAFYLCASSRTGGPFSGANVLTFGAGSRLTVL.

The genes are TRBV25-1 and TRBJ2-7; no clear D. The CDR3 contains 13 residues. V lost 2 bases and J 3 bases, leaving 8 bases between the germline ends. The germline CDR1 and CDR2 sequences are MGHDK and SYGVNS. CDR3 DNA sequence: TGTGCCAGCAGTGAAGGGCAGAACTACGAGCAGTACTTC. It codes for CASSEGQNYEQYF.

The chain joins TRBV5-1 to TRBJ1-2; D gene ambiguous. Germline CDR1 is SGHRS and CDR2 is YFSETQ. CDR3 length: 14 amino acids. Between the trimmed V and J ends, which lost 1 base and 8 bases, there was a span of 15 bases. The CDR3 DNA sequence: TGCGCCAGCAGCTTGACAGTTCTCAACTGGGGCTACACCTTC. It codes for CASSLTVLNWGYTF.

The sample holds a few counts of this clone. This chain joins TRBV5-6 and TRBJ2-1; a weak D match, TRBD1 (5 bases). CDR1 SGHDT and CDR2 YYEEEE come from the germline V gene. V gave up 10 bases and J gave up 10 bases, with 18 bases separating them. The CDR3 totals 12 residues. The CDR3 sequence: CAWSPGHGEQFF. CDR3 bases: TGTGCCTGGAGCCCAGGGCATGGCGAGCAGTTCTTC.

V is TRBV27 and J is TRBJ2-7; 7 nucleotides match TRBD1. V dropped 3 bases and J dropped 2; count of bases not matched to a gene: 4. Germline lookup yields CDR1 MNHEY and CDR2 SMNVEV (reference sequence). The CDR3 has 14 residues. CDR3 bases: TGTGCCAGCAGTTTCGGGACAGCGCCCTACGAGCAGTACTTC. This sequence encodes CASSFGTAPYEQYF.

The genes are TRBV5-1 and TRBJ2-7; 7 nucleotides match TRBD1. The V gene end was trimmed by 3 bases and the J gene end by 4 bases; junction bases not matched to a gene: 4. The germline gives CDR1 SGHRS, CDR2 YFSETQ. There are 13 residues in the CDR3. The CDR3 protein is CASSSRTGYEQYF. The CDR3 nucleotides read TGCGCCAGCAGCTCCCGGACAGGTTACGAGCAGTACTTC.

V is TRBV9 and J is TRBJ2-7; D remains ambiguous. CDR3 length: 14 residues. V lost 4 bases to trimming and J lost 1 base, with 12 bases between them. Germline CDR1 and CDR2: SGDLS and YYNGEE. In DNA, the CDR3 is TGTGCCAGCAGCCCGATATTGGCTTCCTACGAGCAGTACTTC. Translated, it gives CASSPILASYEQYF.